This T cell receptor (beta chain) emerged from a study of T cells after yellow fever vaccination. The V end was cut by 11 bases, the J end by 9 bases, with 20 bases between. Looked up from germline, CDR1 is LNHDA and CDR2 is SQIVND (reference sequence). CDR3 length equals 13 residues. TCRdb itself ran the 5' RACE reads through MiXCR, one entry per CDR3 protein. The sample includes about 630,000 distinct CDR3 sequences, roughly 12% of them seen just once. This chain links TRBV19 with TRBJ1-5; tentative D call: TRBD1 (5 bases). The receptor's source is a young man who received the YFV17D yellow fever vaccine. The sequencing used PBMCs, collected on the day of the yellow fever booster vaccination. CDR3 nucleotide sequence: TGTGCCTCCGCCGGGGCAACGGTAGGGCCCCAGCATTTT. This gives the protein CASAGATVGPQHF.